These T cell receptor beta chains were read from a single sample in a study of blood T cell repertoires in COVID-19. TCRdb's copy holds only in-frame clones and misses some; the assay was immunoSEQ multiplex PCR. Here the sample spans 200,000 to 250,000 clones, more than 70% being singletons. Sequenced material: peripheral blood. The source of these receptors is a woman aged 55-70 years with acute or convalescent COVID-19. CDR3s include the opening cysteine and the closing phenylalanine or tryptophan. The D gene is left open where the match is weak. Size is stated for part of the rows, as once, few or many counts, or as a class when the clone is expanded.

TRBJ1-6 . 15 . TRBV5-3 CARRSGYPYNSPLHF TGTGCCAGAAGATCAGGGTACCCCTATAATTCACCCCTCCACTTT
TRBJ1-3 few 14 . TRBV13 CASSLATGGNTIYF TGTGCCAGCAGCCTCGCCACAGGGGGAAACACCATATATTTT
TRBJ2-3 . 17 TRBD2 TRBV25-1 CASSVALGAGGADTQYF TGTGCCAGCAGTGTTGCCCTAGGGGCGGGAGGGGCAGATACGCAGTATTTT
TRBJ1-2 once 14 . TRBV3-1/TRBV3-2 CASSPRSANYGYTF TGTGCCAGCAGCCCCCGAAGCGCTAACTATGGCTACACCTTC
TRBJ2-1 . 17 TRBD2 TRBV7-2 CASSQDSRLAGLNEQFF TGTGCCAGCAGCCAAGATTCCCGACTAGCGGGACTAAATGAGCAGTTCTTC
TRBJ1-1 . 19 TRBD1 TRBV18 CASSPRGQGQNSVNTEAFF TGTGCCAGCTCACCACGAGGACAGGGCCAGAATTCCGTGAACACTGAAGCTTTCTTT
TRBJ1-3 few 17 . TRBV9 CASSVETHGTLGNTIYF TGTGCCAGCAGCGTAGAGACCCATGGGACACTTGGAAACACCATATATTTT
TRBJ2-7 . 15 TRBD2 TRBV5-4 CASSLGRRGGYEQYF TGTGCCAGCAGCTTGGGGCGCCGGGGGGGATACGAGCAGTACTTC
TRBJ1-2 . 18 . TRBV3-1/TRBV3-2 CASSQDNGRDNLNYGYTF TGTGCCAGCAGCCAAGATAACGGTCGTGACAACCTTAACTATGGCTACACCTTC
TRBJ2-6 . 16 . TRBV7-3 CATGGRVGSGANVLTF TGTGCCACGGGGGGCAGGGTCGGCTCTGGGGCCAACGTCCTGACTTTC